A selection of T cell receptor beta chains follows, all from one sample in a study of cytomegalovirus exposure and HLA in healthy donors. The method was immunoSEQ multiplex PCR; TCRdb's version includes in-frame clones alone and lacks a portion of them. The repertoire holds over 150,000 clones, with about 65% as singletons. Sample: PBMCs. These receptor sequences come from a woman younger than 35 in good health and CMV-seropositive. Each CDR3 is given with its conserved first and last residue. Clone size is stated in some rows and not others, as once, few, many or a class when expanded.

TRBJ2-7	TRBV28	.	CASNPFGGQGLHEQYF
TRBJ2-2	TRBV6-5	few	CASSYRTGAGSGELFF
TRBJ1-2	TRBV5-6	few	CASSTPGQGPRSYTF
TRBJ2-7	TRBV15	.	CATSGGGGLGTYEQYF
TRBJ1-4	TRBV4-2	.	CASSQAVQGGNEKLFF
TRBJ1-6	TRBV30	.	CAWRMGLAYNSPLHF
TRBJ1-1	TRBV4-3	once	CASSHLTGLNTEAFF
TRBJ1-1	TRBV11-1	.	CASSPAQGQGVMNTEAFF
TRBJ2-2	TRBV5-1	.	CASSFGRGELFF
TRBJ2-1	TRBV5-8	few	CASSLGLGHIMGDEQFF
TRBJ1-5	TRBV6-1	.	CASSGPGGTGTQPQHF
TRBJ2-3	TRBV29-1	once	CSGAVFRLAGNTDTQYF
TRBJ2-5	TRBV19	.	CASSISGFTQETQYF
TRBJ1-3	TRBV6-6	few	CASSYSGVGRNTIYF
TRBJ1-2	TRBV14	.	CASSPRDRAYGYTF
.	TRBV29-1	.	CSGTGIDEQYF
TRBJ1-2	TRBV6-5	.	CASREARTNYGYTF
TRBJ2-5	TRBV30	few	CAWSPGLKETQYF
TRBJ2-2	TRBV7-8	.	CASSLRGRTGELFF
TRBJ1-5	TRBV6-5	.	CASSKTGGSNQPQHF
TRBJ2-3	TRBV7-9	few	CASSPGLAGGQDTQYF
TRBJ2-7	TRBV7-6	.	CASSLAQYRHEQYF
TRBJ2-1	TRBV9	.	CASSERSWAGGPEEQFF
TRBJ2-7	TRBV2	.	CASTGLEFPEQYF
TRBJ2-7	TRBV7-2	few	CASSPYSGTYEQYF
TRBJ1-1	TRBV5-1	.	CASSLGGQGARGIF
TRBJ2-5	TRBV11-2	.	CASSLTSSYQETQYF
TRBJ1-6	TRBV4-2	.	CASRRQGTTTNNSPLHF
TRBJ2-7	TRBV28	.	CASRRHDRPPYEQYF
.	TRBV29-1	.	CSVVGGESYEQYF
TRBJ2-6	TRBV9	few	CASGPWGAGANVLTF
TRBJ1-5	TRBV7-8	.	CASSFYHGQNNQPQHF
TRBJ2-5	TRBV7-9	.	CASRINSGQETQYF
TRBJ1-2	TRBV5-6	.	CASSLQGAASDYGYTF
TRBJ2-7	TRBV4-2	.	CASSQGRGNYEQYF
TRBJ2-7	TRBV13	.	CASSLSWGVGSYEQYF
TRBJ2-2	TRBV4-1	.	CASSQGSGSGFPGELFF
TRBJ2-7	TRBV18	.	CASSPQDRIGSYEQYF
TRBJ1-2	TRBV5-4	once	CASSGGQFYGYTF
TRBJ2-7	TRBV9	.	CASSEGLAGIEQYF
TRBJ2-5	TRBV6-9	few	CARSGEGFFGETQYF
TRBJ2-1	TRBV5-4	.	CASSLAGGAYNEQFF
TRBJ1-3	TRBV28	.	CASSFDRAINSGNTIYF
TRBJ1-2	TRBV5-6	.	CASSSLTGVYGYTF
TRBJ2-7	TRBV5-4	.	CASSGGTAPYEQYF
TRBJ2-1	TRBV11-2	once	CASSNPLGLAAHEQFF
TRBJ2-7	TRBV7-7	.	CASSLGELGYEQYF
TRBJ1-2	TRBV4-1	.	CASSQDTGGNYGYTF
TRBJ1-1	TRBV2	.	CASTREEVEFTEAFF
TRBJ2-5	TRBV6-1	few	CASSDTRVTTQYF
TRBJ2-1	TRBV29-1	.	CSVDREVGNEQFF
TRBJ2-7	TRBV18	few	CASSPGRLAGDYEQYF
TRBJ2-1	TRBV28	.	CASSLGREQFF
TRBJ2-1	TRBV5-1	.	CASSLLLDLGEQFF
TRBJ2-2	TRBV10-3	.	CAISDRGGGLSGELFF